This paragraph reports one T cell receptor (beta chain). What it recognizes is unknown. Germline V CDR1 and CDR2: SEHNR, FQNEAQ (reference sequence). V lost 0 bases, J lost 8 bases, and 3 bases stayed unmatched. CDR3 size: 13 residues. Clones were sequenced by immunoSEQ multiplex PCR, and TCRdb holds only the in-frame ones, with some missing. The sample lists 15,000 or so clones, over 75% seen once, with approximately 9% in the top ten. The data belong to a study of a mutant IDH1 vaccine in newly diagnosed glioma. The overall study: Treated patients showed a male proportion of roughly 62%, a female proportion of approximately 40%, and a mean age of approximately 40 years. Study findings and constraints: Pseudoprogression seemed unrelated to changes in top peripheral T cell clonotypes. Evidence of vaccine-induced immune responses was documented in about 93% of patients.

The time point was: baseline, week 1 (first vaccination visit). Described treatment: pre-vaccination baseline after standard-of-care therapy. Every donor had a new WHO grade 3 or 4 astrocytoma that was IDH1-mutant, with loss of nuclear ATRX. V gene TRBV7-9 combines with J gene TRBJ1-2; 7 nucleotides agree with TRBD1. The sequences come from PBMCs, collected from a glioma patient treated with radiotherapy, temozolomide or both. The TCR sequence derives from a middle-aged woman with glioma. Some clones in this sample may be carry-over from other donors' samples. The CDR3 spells CASSLATGSGYTF. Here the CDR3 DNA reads TGTGCCAGCAGCTTAGCGACAGGGAGCGGCTACACCTTC.